This T cell receptor (beta chain) was observed in a study of T cells in Graves' hyperthyroidism and ophthalmopathy. The study, taken as a whole, reports: The model made its ophthalmopathy prediction, and onset followed a median around six months later.

Participants, patients aged 18 to 65, had newly diagnosed hyperthyroidism with a duration under 2 months. Germline-derived CDR1 and CDR2 are SGHTA and FQGNSA. The CDR3 consists of 14 residues. V lost 8 bases and J lost 4; bases outside the gene matches: 10. RNA transcripts provided the source from which TCR beta CDR3 regions were amplified. Primed by the HTBI set, a first-round RT-PCR was run on the TCR CDR3. TCRdb itself ran the multiplex PCR reads through MiXCR, one entry per CDR3 protein. Of 400,000 to 600,000 distinct CDR3 sequences detected, around 20% appear once; the ten largest clones hold less than 30%. In regard to this clonotype: The antigen is undetermined.

The sample taken for sequencing was blood. The TCR was taken from a young man with Graves' hyperthyroidism. The chain links TRBV7-2 to TRBJ2-7; TRBD2 aligns across 8 bases. In nucleotides, the CDR3 is TGTGCCAGCCAAATTAGCGGGACCGGTTACGAGCAGTACTTC. Protein sequence: CASQISGTGYEQYF.